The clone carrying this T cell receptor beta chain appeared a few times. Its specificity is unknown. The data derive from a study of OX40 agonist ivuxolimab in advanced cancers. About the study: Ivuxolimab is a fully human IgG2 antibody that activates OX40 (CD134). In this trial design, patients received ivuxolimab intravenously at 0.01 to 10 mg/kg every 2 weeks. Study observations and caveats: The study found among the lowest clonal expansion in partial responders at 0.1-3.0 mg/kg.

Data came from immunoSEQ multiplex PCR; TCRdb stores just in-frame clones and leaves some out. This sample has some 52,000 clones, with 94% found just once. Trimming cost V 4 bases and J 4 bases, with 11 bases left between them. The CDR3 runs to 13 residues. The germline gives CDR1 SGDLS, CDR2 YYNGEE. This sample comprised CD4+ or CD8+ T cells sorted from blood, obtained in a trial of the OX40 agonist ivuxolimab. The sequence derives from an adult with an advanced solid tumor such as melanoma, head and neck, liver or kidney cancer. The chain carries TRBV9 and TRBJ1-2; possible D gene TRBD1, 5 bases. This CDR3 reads CASSPLQGYGYTF. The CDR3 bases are TGTGCCAGCAGCCCCCTCCAGGGCTATGGCTACACCTTC.